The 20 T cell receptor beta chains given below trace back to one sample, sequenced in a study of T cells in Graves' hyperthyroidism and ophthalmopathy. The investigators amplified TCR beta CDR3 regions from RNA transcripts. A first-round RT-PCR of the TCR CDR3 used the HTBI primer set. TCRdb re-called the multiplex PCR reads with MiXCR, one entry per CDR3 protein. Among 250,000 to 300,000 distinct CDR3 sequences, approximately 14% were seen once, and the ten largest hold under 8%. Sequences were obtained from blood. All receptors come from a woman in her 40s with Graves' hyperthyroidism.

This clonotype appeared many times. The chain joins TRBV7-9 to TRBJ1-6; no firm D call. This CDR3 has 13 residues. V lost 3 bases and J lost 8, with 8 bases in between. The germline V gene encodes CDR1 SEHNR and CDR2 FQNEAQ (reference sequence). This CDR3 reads CASSFSPDSPLHF. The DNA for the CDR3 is TGTGCCAGCAGCTTCTCGCCGGATTCACCCCTCCACTTT.

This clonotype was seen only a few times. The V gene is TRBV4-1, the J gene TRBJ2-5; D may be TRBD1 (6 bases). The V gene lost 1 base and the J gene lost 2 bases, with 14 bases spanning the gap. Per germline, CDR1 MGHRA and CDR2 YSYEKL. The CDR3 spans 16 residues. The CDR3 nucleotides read TGCGCCAGCAGCCAAGTCCAGCCAGGGGTTCAAGAGACCCAGTACTTC. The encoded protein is CASSQVQPGVQETQYF.

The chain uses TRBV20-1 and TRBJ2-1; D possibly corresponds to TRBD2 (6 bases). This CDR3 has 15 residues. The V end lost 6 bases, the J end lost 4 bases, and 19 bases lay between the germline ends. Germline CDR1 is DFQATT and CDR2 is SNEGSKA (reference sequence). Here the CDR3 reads CSAPRGQEGYNEQFF. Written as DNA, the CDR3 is TGCAGTGCCCCGCGGGGCCAGGAAGGATACAATGAGCAGTTCTTC.

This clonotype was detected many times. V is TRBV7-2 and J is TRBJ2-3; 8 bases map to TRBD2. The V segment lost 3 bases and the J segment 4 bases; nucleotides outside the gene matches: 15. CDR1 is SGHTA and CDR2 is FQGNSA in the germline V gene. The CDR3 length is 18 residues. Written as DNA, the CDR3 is TGTGCCAGCAGCTTGGGGACTAGAGGAGTCGACCACCCAGATACGCAGTATTTT. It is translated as CASSLGTRGVDHPDTQYF.

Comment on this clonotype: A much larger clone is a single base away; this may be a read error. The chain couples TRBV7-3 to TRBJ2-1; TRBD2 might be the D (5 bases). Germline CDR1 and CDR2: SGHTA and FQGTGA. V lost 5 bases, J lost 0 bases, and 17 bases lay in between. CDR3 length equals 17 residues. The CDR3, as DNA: TGTGCCAGCAGCCCAGGACTGACGGGTAGCTCCTACAATGAGCAGTTCTTC. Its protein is CASSPGLTGSSYNEQFF.

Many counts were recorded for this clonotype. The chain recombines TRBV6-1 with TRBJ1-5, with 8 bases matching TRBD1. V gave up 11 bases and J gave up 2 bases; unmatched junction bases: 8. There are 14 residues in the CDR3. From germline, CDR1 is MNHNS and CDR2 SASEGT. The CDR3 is CAGKSTGGNQPQHF. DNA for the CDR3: TGTGCCGGGAAATCGACAGGGGGCAATCAGCCCCAGCATTTT.

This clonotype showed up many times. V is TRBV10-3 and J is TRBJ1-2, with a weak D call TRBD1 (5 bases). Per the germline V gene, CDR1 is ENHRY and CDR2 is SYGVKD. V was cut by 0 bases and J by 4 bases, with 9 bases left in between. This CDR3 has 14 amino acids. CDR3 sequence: CAISESRGRYGYTF. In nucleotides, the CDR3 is TGTGCCATCAGTGAGTCTCGGGGACGCTATGGCTACACCTTC.

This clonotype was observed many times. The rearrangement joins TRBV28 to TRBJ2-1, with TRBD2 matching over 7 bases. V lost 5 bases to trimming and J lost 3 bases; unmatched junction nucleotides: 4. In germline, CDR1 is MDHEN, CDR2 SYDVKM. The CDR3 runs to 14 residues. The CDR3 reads CASSEGGFYNEQFF. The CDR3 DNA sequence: TGTGCCAGCAGTGAGGGAGGGTTCTACAATGAGCAGTTCTTC.

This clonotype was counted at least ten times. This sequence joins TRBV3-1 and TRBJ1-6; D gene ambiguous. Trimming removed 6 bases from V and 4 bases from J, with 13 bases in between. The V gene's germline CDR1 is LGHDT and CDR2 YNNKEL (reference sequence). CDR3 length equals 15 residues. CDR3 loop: CASSLSNSYNSPLHF. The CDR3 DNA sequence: TGTGCCAGCAGTCTTAGTAACAGTTATAATTCACCCCTCCACTTT.

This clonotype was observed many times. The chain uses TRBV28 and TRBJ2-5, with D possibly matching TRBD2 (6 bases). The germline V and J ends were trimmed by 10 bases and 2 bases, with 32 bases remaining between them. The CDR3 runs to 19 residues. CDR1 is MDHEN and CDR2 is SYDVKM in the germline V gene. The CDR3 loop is CATAGWRAGKFLRQETQYF. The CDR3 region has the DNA TGTGCCACCGCCGGTTGGAGGGCAGGCAAATTTCTGAGACAAGAGACCCAGTACTTC.

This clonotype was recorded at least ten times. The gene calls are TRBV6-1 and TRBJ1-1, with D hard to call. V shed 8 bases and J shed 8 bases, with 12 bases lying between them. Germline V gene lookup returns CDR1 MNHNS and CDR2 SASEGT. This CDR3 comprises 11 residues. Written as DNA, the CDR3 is TGTGCCAGCCTGCAAGGGATGGAAGCTTTCTTT. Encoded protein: CASLQGMEAFF.

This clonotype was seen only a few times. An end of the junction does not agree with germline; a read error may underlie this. For the CDR3, the DNA is TGCGCCAGCAGCTCCGGGACTAGAAACACCGGGGAGCCGTTTTTT. Translated, it gives CASSSGTRNTGEPFF. The J gene is TRBJ2-2, the V gene TRBV5-1; 8 bases agree with TRBD2. The germline gives CDR1 SGHRS, CDR2 YFSETQ. The CDR3 totals 15 residues.

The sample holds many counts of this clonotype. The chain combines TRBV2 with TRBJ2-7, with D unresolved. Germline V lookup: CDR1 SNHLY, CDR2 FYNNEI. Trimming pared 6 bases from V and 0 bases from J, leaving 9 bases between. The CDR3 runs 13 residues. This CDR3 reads CASRDDFSYEQYF. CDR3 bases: TGTGCCAGCAGGGACGACTTCTCCTACGAGCAGTACTTC.

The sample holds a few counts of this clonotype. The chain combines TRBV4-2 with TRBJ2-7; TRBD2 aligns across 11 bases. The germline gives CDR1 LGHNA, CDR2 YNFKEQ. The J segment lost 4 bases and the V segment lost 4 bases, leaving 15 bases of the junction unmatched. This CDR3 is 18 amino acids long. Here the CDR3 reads CASSPQAGMTSGIYEQYF. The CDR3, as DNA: TGTGCCAGCAGCCCGCAAGCCGGAATGACTAGCGGGATTTACGAGCAGTACTTC.

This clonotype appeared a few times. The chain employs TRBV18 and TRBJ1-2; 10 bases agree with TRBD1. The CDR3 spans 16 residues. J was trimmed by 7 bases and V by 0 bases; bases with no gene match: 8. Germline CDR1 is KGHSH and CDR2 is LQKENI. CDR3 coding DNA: TGTGCCAGCTCACCACCCGAGACAGGGGGCGAAGTTGGCTACACCTTC. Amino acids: CASSPPETGGEVGYTF.

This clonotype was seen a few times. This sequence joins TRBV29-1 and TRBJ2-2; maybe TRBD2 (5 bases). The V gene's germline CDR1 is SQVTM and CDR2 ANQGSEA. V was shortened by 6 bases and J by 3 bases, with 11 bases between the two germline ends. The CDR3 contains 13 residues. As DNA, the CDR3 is TGCAGCGTACAGTTGGGAGACACCGGGGAGCTGTTTTTT. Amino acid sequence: CSVQLGDTGELFF.

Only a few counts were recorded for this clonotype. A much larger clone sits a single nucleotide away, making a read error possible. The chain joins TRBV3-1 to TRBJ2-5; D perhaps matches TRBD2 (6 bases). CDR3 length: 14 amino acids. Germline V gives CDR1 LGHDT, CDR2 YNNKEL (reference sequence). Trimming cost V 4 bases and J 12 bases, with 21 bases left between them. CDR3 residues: CASSRGKKKETEYF. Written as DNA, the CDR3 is TGTGCCAGCAGCCGCGGGAAAAAAAAGGAGACGGAGTACTTC.

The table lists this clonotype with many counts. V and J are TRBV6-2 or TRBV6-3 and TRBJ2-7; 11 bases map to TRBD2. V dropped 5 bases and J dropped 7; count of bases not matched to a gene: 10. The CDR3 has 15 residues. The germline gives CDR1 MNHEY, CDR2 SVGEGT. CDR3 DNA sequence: TGTGCCAGCAGTCAACTAGCGGGAGTGGTTGAGGAGCAGTACTTC. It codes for CASSQLAGVVEEQYF.

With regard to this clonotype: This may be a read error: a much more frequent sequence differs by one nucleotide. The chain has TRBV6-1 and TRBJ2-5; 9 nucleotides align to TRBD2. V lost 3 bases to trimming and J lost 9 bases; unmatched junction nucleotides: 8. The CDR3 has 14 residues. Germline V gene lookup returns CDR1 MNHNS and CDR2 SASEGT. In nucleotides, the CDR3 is TGTGCCAGCAGTGAGAGCGGGAGGCCGGAGGCCCAGTACTTC. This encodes CASSESGRPEAQYF.

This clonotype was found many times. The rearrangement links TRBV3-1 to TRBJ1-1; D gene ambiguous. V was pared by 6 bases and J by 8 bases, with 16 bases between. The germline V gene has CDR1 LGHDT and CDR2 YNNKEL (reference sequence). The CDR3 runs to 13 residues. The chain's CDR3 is CASSLIEATEAFF. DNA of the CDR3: TGTGCCAGCAGTCTAATAGAGGCCACAGAAGCTTTCTTT.